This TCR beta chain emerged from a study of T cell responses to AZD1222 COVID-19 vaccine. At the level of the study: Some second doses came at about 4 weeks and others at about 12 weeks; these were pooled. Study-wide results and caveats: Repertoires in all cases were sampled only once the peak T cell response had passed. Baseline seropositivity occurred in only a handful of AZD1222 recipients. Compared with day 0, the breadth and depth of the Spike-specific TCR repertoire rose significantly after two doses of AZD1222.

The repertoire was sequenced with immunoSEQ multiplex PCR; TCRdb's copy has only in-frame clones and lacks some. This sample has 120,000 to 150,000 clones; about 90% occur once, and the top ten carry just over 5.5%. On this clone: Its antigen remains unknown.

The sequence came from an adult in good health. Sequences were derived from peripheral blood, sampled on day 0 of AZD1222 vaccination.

CDR3 nucleotides: TGTGCCATCAGAAAGACCCGGGACAGGGACCTCTACGAGCAGTACTTC. It encodes CAIRKTRDRDLYEQYF. The V call is TRBV10-3, the J call TRBJ2-7; 9 bases agree with TRBD1. This CDR3 is built from 16 residues. The V and J ends lost 6 bases and 3 bases, in that order; junction bases with no gene match: 12. Germline CDR1 reads ENHRY; CDR2 reads SYGVKD.